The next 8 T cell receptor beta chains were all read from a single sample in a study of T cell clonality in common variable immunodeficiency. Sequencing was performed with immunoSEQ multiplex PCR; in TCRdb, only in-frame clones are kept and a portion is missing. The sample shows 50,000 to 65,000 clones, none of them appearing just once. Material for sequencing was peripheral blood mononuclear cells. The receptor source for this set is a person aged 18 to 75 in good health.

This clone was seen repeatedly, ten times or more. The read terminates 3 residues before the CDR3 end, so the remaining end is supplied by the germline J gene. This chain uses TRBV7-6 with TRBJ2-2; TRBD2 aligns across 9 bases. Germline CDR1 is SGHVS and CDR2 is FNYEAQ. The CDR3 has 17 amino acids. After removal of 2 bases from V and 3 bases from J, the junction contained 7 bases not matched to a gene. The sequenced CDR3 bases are TGTGCCAGCAGCTTAACGGCGACTAGCGGCGACACCGGGGAG. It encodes CASSLTATSGDTGE. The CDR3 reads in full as CASSLTATSGDTGELFF. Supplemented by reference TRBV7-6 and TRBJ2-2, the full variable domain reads GAGVSQSPRYKVTKRGQDVALRCDPISGHVSLYWYRQALGQGPEFLTYFNYEAQQDKSGLPNDRFSAERPEGSISTLTIQRTEQRDSAMYRCASSLTATSGDTGELFFGEGSRLTVL.

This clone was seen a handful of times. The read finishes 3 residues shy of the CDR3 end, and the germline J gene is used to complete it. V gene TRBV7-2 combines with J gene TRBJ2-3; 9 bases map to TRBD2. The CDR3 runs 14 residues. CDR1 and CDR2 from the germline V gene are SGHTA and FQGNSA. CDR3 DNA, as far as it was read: TGTGCCAGCAGCTTAGGGCGGGGGGGGTGGACG. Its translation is CASSLGRGGWT. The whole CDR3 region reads CASSLGRGGWTQYF.

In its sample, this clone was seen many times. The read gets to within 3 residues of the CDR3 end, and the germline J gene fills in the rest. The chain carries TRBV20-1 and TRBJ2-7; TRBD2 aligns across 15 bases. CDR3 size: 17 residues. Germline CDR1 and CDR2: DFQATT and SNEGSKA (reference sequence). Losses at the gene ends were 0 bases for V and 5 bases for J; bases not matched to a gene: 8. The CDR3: CSARDFRTSGRAHEQYF. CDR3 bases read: TGCAGTGCTAGAGATTTTAGGACTAGCGGGAGGGCCCACGAG.

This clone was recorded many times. The CDR3 sequence: CAIRGPGDPYGYTF. The DNA read from the CDR3 is TGTGCCATCAGGGGACCAGGGGATCCCTATGGC. V usage is TRBV10-3 and J usage is TRBJ1-2, with TRBD1 as a possible D gene (6 bases). The observed sequence ends 3 residues before the CDR3 terminus, with the missing tail filled in from the germline J gene. Germline-derived CDR1 and CDR2 are ENHRY and SYGVKD. The CDR3 is 14 amino acids. V was trimmed by 6 bases and J by 4 bases, leaving 15 bases between them.

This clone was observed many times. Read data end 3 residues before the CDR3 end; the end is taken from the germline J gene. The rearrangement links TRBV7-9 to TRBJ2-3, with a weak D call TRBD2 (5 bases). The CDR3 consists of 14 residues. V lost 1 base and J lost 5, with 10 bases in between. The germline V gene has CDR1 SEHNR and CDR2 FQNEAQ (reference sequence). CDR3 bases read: TGTGCCAGCAGCTTAGACGTCGAGGGAGATACG. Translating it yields CASSLDVEGDT. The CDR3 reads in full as CASSLDVEGDTQYF.

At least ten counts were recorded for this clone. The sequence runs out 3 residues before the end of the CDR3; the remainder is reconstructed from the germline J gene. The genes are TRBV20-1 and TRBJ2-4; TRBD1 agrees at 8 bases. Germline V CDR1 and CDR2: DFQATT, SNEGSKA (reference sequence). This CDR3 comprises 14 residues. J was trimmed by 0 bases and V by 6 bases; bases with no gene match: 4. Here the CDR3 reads CSAPQGAAKNIQYF. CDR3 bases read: TGCAGTGCACCTCAGGGGGCAGCCAAAAACATT.

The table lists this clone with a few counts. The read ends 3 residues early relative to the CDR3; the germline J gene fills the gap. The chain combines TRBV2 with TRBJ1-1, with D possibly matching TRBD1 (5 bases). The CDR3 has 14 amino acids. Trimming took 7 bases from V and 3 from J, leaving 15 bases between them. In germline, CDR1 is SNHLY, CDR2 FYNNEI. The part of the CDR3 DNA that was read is TGTGCCAGCACCGGAGAGGGGAGGGACACTGAA. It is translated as CASTGEGRDTE. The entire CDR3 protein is CASTGEGRDTEAFF.

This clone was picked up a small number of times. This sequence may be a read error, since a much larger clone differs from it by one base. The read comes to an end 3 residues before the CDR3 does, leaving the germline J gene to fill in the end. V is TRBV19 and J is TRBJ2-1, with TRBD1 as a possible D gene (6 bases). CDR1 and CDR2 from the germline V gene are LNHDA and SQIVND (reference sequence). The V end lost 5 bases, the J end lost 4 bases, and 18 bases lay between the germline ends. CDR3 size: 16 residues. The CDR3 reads CASSLKGERAYNEQFF. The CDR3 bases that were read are TGTGCCAGTAGTCTAAAGGGGGAGCGCGCGTACAATGAG.